This record looks at one TCR beta chain sequence and its context. This sample was included in a study of blood T cell repertoires in COVID-19. Overall study: Acute and convalescent COVID-19 samples came from the United States, Italy and Spain. Sources were T cells, B-cell-depleted T cells, or PBMCs; the material itself was cDNA or gDNA.

The CDR3 loop spans 17 amino acids. Trimming took 0 bases from V and 4 from J; bases not matched to a gene: 6. The germline V gene encodes CDR1 MGHRA and CDR2 YSYEKL. In Seattle, patients joined the study during active infection and were tracked longitudinally. In the source study's methods: How many nucleated cells were present was estimated from reference gene primer amplification. TCRdb keeps only in-frame clones here, not all; method: immunoSEQ multiplex PCR. The V and J calls and clone size come from that table; D and trimming were worked out from the DNA. Of about 480,000 clones in the sample, roughly 89% were seen once.

This receptor was obtained from a man between 18 and 35 years old with COVID-19, enrolled during active disease. The V call is TRBV4-1, the J call TRBJ2-5; 12 positions agree with TRBD2. Sequences were obtained from peripheral blood. The CDR3 DNA follows: TGCGCCAGCAGCCAAGATCCCCTAGCGGGGGGGCGAGAGACCCAGTACTTC. It specifies CASSQDPLAGGRETQYF.